The source of this T cell receptor (beta chain) is a study of radiotherapy plus CTLA-4 blockade in lung cancer. Findings of the study overall: Radiotherapy was combined with ipilimumab, and tumor-derived TCR clones then expanded in blood.

On this clone: Antigen: not known.

The germline CDR1 and CDR2 sequences are LNHDA and SQIVND (reference sequence). V lost 5 bases and J lost 0; bases outside the gene matches: 7. CDR3 length: 17 amino acids. Measured with immunoSEQ multiplex PCR; TCRdb has only the in-frame clones, and not every one. The data contain some 67,000 clones, less than 85% of them singletons. The specimen was peripheral blood, collected from a patient treated with radiotherapy plus ipilimumab. The clonotype originates from a human donor with non-small cell lung cancer whose response to radiotherapy plus ipilimumab could not be evaluated. Some clones in this sample may be carry-over from other donors' samples. The V call is TRBV19, the J call TRBJ2-5, with 12 bases that match TRBD2. The CDR3 protein is CASSPLAGGMYQETQYF. CDR3 bases: TGTGCCAGTAGTCCTCTAGCGGGGGGGATGTACCAAGAGACCCAGTACTTC.